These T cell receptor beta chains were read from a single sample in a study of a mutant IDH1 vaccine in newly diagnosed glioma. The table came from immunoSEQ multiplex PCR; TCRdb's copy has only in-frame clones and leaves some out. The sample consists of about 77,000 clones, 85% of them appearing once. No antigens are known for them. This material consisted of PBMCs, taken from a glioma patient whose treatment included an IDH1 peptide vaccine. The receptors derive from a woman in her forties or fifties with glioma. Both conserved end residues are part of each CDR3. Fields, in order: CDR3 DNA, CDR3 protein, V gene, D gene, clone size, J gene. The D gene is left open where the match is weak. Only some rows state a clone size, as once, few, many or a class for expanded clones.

TGTGCCAGCAGGCGGGGACGGCTGCGCCCTCAGCCCCGGCATTTT,CASRRGRLRPQPRHF,TRBV28,-,-,TRBJ1-5
TGTGCCAGCAGTTACAGGGGGAGGGAGCCCCAGCATTTT,CASSYRGREPQHF,TRBV2,TRBD1,-,TRBJ1-5
TGTGCCAGCAGCGTAGGAGGGTACACTGAAGCTTTCTTT,CASSVGGYTEAFF,TRBV9,-,few,TRBJ1-1
TGTGCCAGCAGCACTAGCGGGACAGGGGGGTTCAATCAGCCCCAGCATTTT,CASSTSGTGGFNQPQHF,TRBV7-9,TRBD1,few,TRBJ1-5
TGTGCCAGCAATAGCTACAGGGAGCAGTACTTC,CASNSYREQYF,TRBV28,-,-,TRBJ2-7
TGTGCCTGGAGTGTAGGGTCGACAGGGGCGCGCGAGCAGTACTTC,CAWSVGSTGAREQYF,TRBV30,TRBD1,-,TRBJ2-7
TGTGCCAGCAGCAAAGAAGACCTCGAACGAGGCAGGTCCTATAATTCACCCCTCCACTTT,CASSKEDLERGRSYNSPLHF,TRBV21-1,-,-,TRBJ1-6
TGTGCCAGCAGTTCCCGACTAGCGGGGAGCACAGATACGCAGTATTTT,CASSSRLAGSTDTQYF,TRBV28,TRBD2,-,TRBJ2-3
TGTGCCAGCAGTTTAGGGGGGGGCAGAAATCAGCCCCAGCATTTT,CASSLGGGRNQPQHF,TRBV28,-,-,TRBJ1-5
TGTGCCAGCAGCTTAGCCCTTAATACGCAGTATTTT,CASSLALNTQYF,TRBV7-8,-,-,TRBJ2-3
TGCGCCAGCAGCTTAGGAGGGGGAATCGCCTACGAGCAGTACTTC,CASSLGGGIAYEQYF,TRBV5-1,-,-,TRBJ2-7
TGCGCCAGCAGCCCGGGATTGGCGATGGGGCAGTACTTC,CASSPGLAMGQYF,TRBV5-1,-,-,TRBJ2-7
TGCAGCGTTTCCGGCTCCAATCAGCCCCAGCATTTT,CSVSGSNQPQHF,TRBV29-1,-,-,TRBJ1-5
TGTGCCAGCTCACCCACAGGTTACGAGCAGTACTTC,CASSPTGYEQYF,TRBV18,-,-,TRBJ2-7
TGTGCCAGCAGCTTAGCAGGGTTCCAAGAGACCCAGTACTTC,CASSLAGFQETQYF,TRBV7-2,-,-,TRBJ2-5
TGTGCCAGTAGGGGAGCCTACGAGCAGTACTTC,CASRGAYEQYF,TRBV19,-,-,TRBJ2-7
TGTGCCACCACAGGCTCTGACTATGGCTACACCTTC,CATTGSDYGYTF,TRBV10-3,-,few,TRBJ1-2
TGCAGCGTTGTAGGGGGAACTGAAGCTTTCTTT,CSVVGGTEAFF,TRBV29-1,-,-,TRBJ1-1
TGTGCCAGCAGCGGGGCCTTTTCGGGCAATTCACCCCTCCACTTT,CASSGAFSGNSPLHF,TRBV9,-,-,TRBJ1-6
TGTGCCAGCTCACCACAGGGACAGAACACTGAAGCTTTCTTT,CASSPQGQNTEAFF,TRBV18,-,-,TRBJ1-1
TGTGCCAGCAGCGCCTGGAACAGGGCCACTGAAGCTTTCTTT,CASSAWNRATEAFF,TRBV25-1,-,-,TRBJ1-1
TGTGCCAGCAGCTTGCGATATGGGGGGCCCTACAATGAGCAGTTCTTC,CASSLRYGGPYNEQFF,TRBV5-5,-,-,TRBJ2-1
TGTGCCAGCAGTTTCCCCGGACTAGCCAGCAGGTATAATGAGCAGTTCTTC,CASSFPGLASRYNEQFF,TRBV27,TRBD2,-,TRBJ2-1
TGTGCCAGCTCACTCTCTCAGGATACGCAGTATTTT,CASSLSQDTQYF,TRBV18,-,once,TRBJ2-3
TGTGCCAGCAGCATATTCCCAGGGTTACCGTACGAGCAGTACTTC,CASSIFPGLPYEQYF,TRBV5-8,-,-,TRBJ2-7
TGTGCCATCAGGACTAGCGGGAGGCCGGATACGCAGTATTTT,CAIRTSGRPDTQYF,TRBV10-3,TRBD2,-,TRBJ2-3
TGTGCCAGTAGTATAGCGACAGGAGTGCCCCACACTGAAGCTTTCTTT,CASSIATGVPHTEAFF,TRBV19,-,-,TRBJ1-1
TGTGCCAGCAGTGAATGGGTAGGGGACAGCTCCTACGAGCAGTACTTC,CASSEWVGDSSYEQYF,TRBV25-1,TRBD1,-,TRBJ2-7
TGTGCCATCGGAAAGGGGCAGGACACTGAAGCTTTCTTT,CAIGKGQDTEAFF,TRBV10-3,-,-,TRBJ1-1
TGTGCCAGCAGTGGGGGGACTAGCGGGAGGTGGCTCTATCTCCACGAGCAGTACTTC,CASSGGTSGRWLYLHEQYF,TRBV2,TRBD2,-,TRBJ2-7
TGTGCCTGGAGTGCCGCGGACTGGGAGAACTATGGCTACACCTTC,CAWSAADWENYGYTF,TRBV30,-,-,TRBJ1-2
TGTGCCAGCAGCTTAGGTAGGGGGCACGAAAAACTGTTTTTT,CASSLGRGHEKLFF,TRBV5-6,TRBD1,-,TRBJ1-4
TGTGCCAGCTGGGCGGCCGACTATGGCTACACCTTC,CASWAADYGYTF,TRBV6-5,-,-,TRBJ1-2
TGTGCCAGCAGTTATAACGGCTACAATGAGCAGTTCTTC,CASSYNGYNEQFF,TRBV6-5,-,-,TRBJ2-1
TGTGCCAGCCAGGGGCTGGAGACCCAGTACTTC,CASQGLETQYF,TRBV6-1,-,-,TRBJ2-5
TGTGCCAGCAGCACCAATAACCAGGGTACCCCCCTTAATAATCAGCCCCAGCATTTT,CASSTNNQGTPLNNQPQHF,TRBV21-1,-,-,TRBJ1-5
TGTGCCAGCGTTGACGGGAACACTGAAGCTTTCTTT,CASVDGNTEAFF,TRBV6-6,-,-,TRBJ1-1
TGTGCCAGCAGTTCGGACAGGGGTGGTGGCTACACCTTC,CASSSDRGGGYTF,TRBV6-5,TRBD1,-,TRBJ1-2
TGTGCCAGCAGTCTGGGACAGGGCGGCGAGCAGTACTTC,CASSLGQGGEQYF,TRBV2,TRBD1,-,TRBJ2-7
TGTGCCAGCAGCTCGATCGGGAGTTCCTACGAGCAGTACTTC,CASSSIGSSYEQYF,TRBV28,-,-,TRBJ2-7
TGTGCCAGCAGCTTAGTGTTTGATGCCCGCTCCTACGAGCAGTACTTC,CASSLVFDARSYEQYF,TRBV7-9,-,-,TRBJ2-7
TGTGCCAGCAGCCAGATTCAGGGGTGGGAGACCCAGTACTTC,CASSQIQGWETQYF,TRBV11-2,-,few,TRBJ2-5
TGTGCCAGCAGTATTCAGACAGGGGAAGGCTACACCTTC,CASSIQTGEGYTF,TRBV28,TRBD1,-,TRBJ1-2
TGCGCCAGCAGCCACCGCTTTAGCGGGAGCACAGATACGCAGTATTTT,CASSHRFSGSTDTQYF,TRBV4-1,TRBD2,-,TRBJ2-3
TGTGCCTGGAGTGTACGGAGTAGCGGGAGTGGGGGAGATACGCAGTATTTT,CAWSVRSSGSGGDTQYF,TRBV30,TRBD2,-,TRBJ2-3
TGTGCCAGCAGTGACCTGCAAGCCGACCAAAGCAATCAGCCCCAGCATTTT,CASSDLQADQSNQPQHF,TRBV6-4,-,-,TRBJ1-5
TGCGCCAGCAGTGAAGACAGGGGATACGAGCAGTACTTC,CASSEDRGYEQYF,TRBV10-2,TRBD1,-,TRBJ2-7
TGTGCCTGGAGTGTACAAGGGGGCGCTCTCCTCGGCTACACCTTC,CAWSVQGGALLGYTF,TRBV30,TRBD1,-,TRBJ1-2
TGTGCCAGCAGCTCCCAGGGGCAAAACACTGAAGCTTTCTTT,CASSSQGQNTEAFF,TRBV11-3,-,few,TRBJ1-1
TGTGCCAGCAGCCGAGGGGAGGGCACTGAAGCTTTCTTT,CASSRGEGTEAFF,TRBV5-8,-,once,TRBJ1-1
TGTGCCAGCAGCCCAAGGGGTGCTGGAAACACCATATATTTT,CASSPRGAGNTIYF,TRBV7-8,-,-,TRBJ1-3
TGTGCCAGTAGTAAGTGGCGAGCGGGAGGCACAGATACGCAGTATTTT,CASSKWRAGGTDTQYF,TRBV19,TRBD2,once,TRBJ2-3